The sequence of this T cell receptor beta chain was determined in a study of blood T cells in healthy people across ages (dated by TCRdb to the mid-2010s). With regard to the full study: Template switching captured roughly one uniquely barcoded TCR beta cDNA molecule per two T cells in model experiments. Age-related changes in TCR beta repertoire diversity were measured in the study by deep sequencing normalized with unique cDNA molecular identifiers. The donors were split into four age groups: young (average about 15 years), middle-aged (roughly 39), aged (over 55) and long-lived (over 75). To avoid experimental bias, donors of different ages were randomly spread across the sequencing lanes. Using the same blood draw, the study looked at two additional independent replicas of 1 million unique cDNA reads for two donors, one aged 18 to 30 and the other aged 80 or older.

Libraries came from 5' RACE. TCRdb records Illumina HiSeq 2500 as the sequencer. A second PCR of roughly 6 to 11 cycles was run with a J-beta primer mix and a sample-barcoded 5' primer. Each TCR beta cDNA molecule received a unique molecular identifier from a template-switch 5' adaptor carrying 12 random nucleotides. Each sample yielded at least 2.5 million CDR3-containing paired-end reads. All of the RNA was converted into first-strand cDNA using the Mint cDNA synthesis kit, with a TRBC-specific oligonucleotide serving as the primer. Following uracil-DNA glycosylase treatment, all cDNA underwent a first 18-cycle PCR with the universal primers M1SS and BC2_uni_R. Per the source publication's procedure: Normalization of each sample was performed by random selection of 1 million high-quality reads, each carrying a distinct molecular identifier. Instead of being binned into consensus sequences, reads with shared molecular identifiers were discarded. CDR3 identification, clonotype clustering and error correction used MiTCR with a Q25 quality threshold and the strictest error-elimination algorithm. A nonparametric unseen species model with Euler transformation was used to estimate lower-bound total TCR beta diversity. The raw public reads went through TCRdb reprocessing: fastp at Q25, MiXCR clone calling, in-frame beta chains kept. Rows matching on CDR3 protein sequence are summarized as one entry with the most common DNA and genes. TCRdb, not the original authors, processed these V and J calls. The sample has about 1.4 million distinct CDR3 sequences on record, approximately 59% of them singletons. The ten largest clonotypes hold 6.5% to 8.5% of the sample.

Via the germline V gene, CDR1 is SGHTA and CDR2 FQGNSA. The CDR3 runs 19 residues from the cysteine to the phenylalanine. Only the CDR3 DNA is retained, 57 bases long and in frame from the first base. V and J are trimmed by 1 base and 2 bases, and the gene matches miss 14 bases of the junction. Worth noting for this clonotype: Its antigen has not been determined. No much larger clone is present one base from it, and per-base qualities are unavailable.

The roughly 37 donors, aged about 6 to 95 years, were systemically healthy Caucasian individuals from Russia. Each donor gave about 9.2 milliliters of peripheral blood, drawn into EDTA-treated Vacutainer tubes. Ficoll-Paque density-gradient centrifugation was used to isolate PBMCs, with at least 7 million obtained per sample. Trizol reagent was used to extract total RNA from the PBMCs, yielding at least 6 micrograms per sample. The percentages of naive CD45RAhigh/CD27high T cells were determined by flow cytometry on a PBMC aliquot from every donor. What the authors observed across the whole study: A strong correlation was found between observed TCR beta diversity and the percentage of naive T cells measured by flow cytometry. The CMV infection status of donors was not known, potentially confounding age-related changes in expanded clonotypes. Estimates of total diversity based on one million sequenced T cells were considered lower bounds and underestimates. Since profiling was done on bulk unsorted PBMCs, naive and antigen-experienced compartments could not be conclusively compared. Compared with the aged group, the long-lived group had more naive CD4+ T cells, fewer expanded clones and increased TCR diversity, suggesting age selection. As age increased, observed TCR beta diversity per million T cells dropped in a roughly linear way, and a significant reduction was already evident by age around 41.

Material for sequencing was blood. This TCR was sampled from a man aged 18 to 29 in good health. The chain is made from TRBV7-2 and TRBJ2-3, and 8 junction bases match TRBD2. Here is the DNA: TGTGCCAGCAGCTTAGGGGCCCCTACTAGCGGCCCTGACACAGATACGCAGTATTTT. Protein translation: CASSLGAPTSGPDTDTQYF.